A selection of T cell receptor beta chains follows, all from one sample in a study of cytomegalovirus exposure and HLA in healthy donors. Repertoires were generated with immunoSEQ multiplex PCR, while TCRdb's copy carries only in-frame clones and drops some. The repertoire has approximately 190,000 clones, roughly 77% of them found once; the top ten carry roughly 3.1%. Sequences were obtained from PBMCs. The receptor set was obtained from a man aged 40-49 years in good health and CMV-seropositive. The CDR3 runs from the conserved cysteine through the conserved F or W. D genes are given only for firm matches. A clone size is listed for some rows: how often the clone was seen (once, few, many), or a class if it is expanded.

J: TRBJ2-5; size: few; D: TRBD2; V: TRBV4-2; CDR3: CASSQALLAGGDETQYF; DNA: TGTGCCAGCAGCCAAGCTCTACTAGCGGGGGGAGATGAGACCCAGTACTTC
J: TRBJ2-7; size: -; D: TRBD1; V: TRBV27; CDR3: CASSPTGGNEQYF; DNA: TGTGCCAGCAGTCCGACAGGGGGCAACGAGCAGTACTTC
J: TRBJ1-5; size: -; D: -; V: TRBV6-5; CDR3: CASSYISRFSNQPQHF; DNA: TGTGCCAGCAGTTACATATCGCGGTTTAGCAATCAGCCCCAGCATTTT
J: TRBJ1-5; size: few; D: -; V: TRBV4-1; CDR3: CASSQWAQAQPQHF; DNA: TGCGCCAGCAGCCAATGGGCCCAGGCTCAGCCCCAGCATTTT
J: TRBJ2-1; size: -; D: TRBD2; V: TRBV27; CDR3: CAIADGTSGRNEQFF; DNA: TGTGCCATCGCGGACGGGACTAGCGGGAGAAATGAGCAGTTCTTC
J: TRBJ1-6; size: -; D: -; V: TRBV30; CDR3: CAWCYRDSPLHF; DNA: TGTGCCTGGTGCTACAGAGATTCACCCCTCCACTTT
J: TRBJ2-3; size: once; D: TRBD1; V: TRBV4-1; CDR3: CASSQDGGGQGGDTQYF; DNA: TGCGCCAGCAGCCAAGATGGAGGAGGACAGGGTGGTGATACGCAGTATTTT
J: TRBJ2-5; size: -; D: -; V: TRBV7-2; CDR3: CASSPGLIITETQYF; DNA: TGTGCCAGCAGCCCCGGACTTATCATCACAGAGACCCAGTACTTC
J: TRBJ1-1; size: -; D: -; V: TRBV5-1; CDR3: CASSLRVGGNTEAFF; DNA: TGCGCCAGCAGCTTAAGAGTCGGGGGGAACACTGAAGCTTTCTTT
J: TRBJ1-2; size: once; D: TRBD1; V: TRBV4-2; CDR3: CASSQEAQGAGGYTF; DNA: TGTGCCAGCAGCCAAGAGGCACAGGGGGCCGGTGGCTACACCTTC
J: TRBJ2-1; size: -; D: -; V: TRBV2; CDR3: CASRDPGQVFF; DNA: TGTGCCAGCAGAGACCCGGGACAAGTGTTCTTC
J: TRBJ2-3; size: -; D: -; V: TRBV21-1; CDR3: CASSTFFTDTQYF; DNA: TGTGCCAGCAGCACCTTTTTCACAGATACGCAGTATTTT
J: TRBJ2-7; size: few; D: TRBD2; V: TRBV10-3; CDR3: CAISERGTSGTYEQYF; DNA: TGTGCCATCAGTGAGAGGGGGACTAGCGGGACCTACGAGCAGTACTTC
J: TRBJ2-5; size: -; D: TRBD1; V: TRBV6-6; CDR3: CASSISDRVGETQYF; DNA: TGTGCCAGCAGCATCTCCGACAGGGTAGGAGAGACCCAGTACTTC
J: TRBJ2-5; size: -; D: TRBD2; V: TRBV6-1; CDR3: CASSNSGGRQETQYF; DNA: TGTGCCAGCAGTAATAGCGGGGGGCGACAAGAGACCCAGTACTTC
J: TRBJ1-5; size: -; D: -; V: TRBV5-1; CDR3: CASSLSVSQPQHF; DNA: TGCGCCAGCAGCTTGTCGGTGAGCCAGCCCCAGCATTTT
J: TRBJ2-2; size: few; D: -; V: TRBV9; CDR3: CASSVGGIENTGELFF; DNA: TGTGCCAGCAGCGTAGGAGGGATAGAGAACACCGGGGAGCTGTTTTTT
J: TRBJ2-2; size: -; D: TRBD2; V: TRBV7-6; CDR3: CASSLARGDPNTGELFF; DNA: TGTGCCAGCAGCTTAGCGCGGGGGGACCCGAACACCGGGGAGCTGTTTTTT